A selection of T cell receptor beta chains follows, all from one sample in a study of breast tumors, draining lymph nodes, adjacent tissues. TCRdb analysed the multiplex PCR reads with MiXCR anew, one entry per CDR3 protein. The profile shows about 180,000 distinct CDR3 sequences, around a third of them singletons. Sequenced sample: axillary lymph node tissue. The receptors here all came from a female donor with breast cancer. Some clones in this sample may be carry-over from other donors' samples. Each CDR3 is given with its conserved first and last residue. The D gene is left open where the match is weak. The size entry is marked missing in some rows and otherwise reads once, few, many or a size class.

d_call: -
v_call: TRBV7-2
clone_size: -
j_call: TRBJ2-5
cdr3_nt: TGTGCCAGCAGCTTAGACGCACGCAACCTTGGACCCCAGCACTTC
cdr3_aa: CASSLDARNLGPQHF

d_call: TRBD1
v_call: TRBV7-9
clone_size: many
j_call: TRBJ1-2
cdr3_nt: TGTGCCAGCAGCAAATCCGGGACAGGGAACTCTGGCTACACCTTC
cdr3_aa: CASSKSGTGNSGYTF

d_call: TRBD2
v_call: TRBV5-4
clone_size: many
j_call: TRBJ2-3
cdr3_nt: TGTGCCAGCAGGACCGGACTAGCGGGGCGCACAGATACGCAGTATTTT
cdr3_aa: CASRTGLAGRTDTQYF

d_call: TRBD1
v_call: TRBV7-8
clone_size: -
j_call: TRBJ1-2
cdr3_nt: TGTGCCAGCAGCGCCCGGACAGGGATCTACTATGGCTACCCCTTC
cdr3_aa: CASSARTGIYYGYPF

d_call: -
v_call: TRBV6-2/TRBV6-3
clone_size: few
j_call: TRBJ2-3
cdr3_nt: TGTGCCAGCAGTTACTCCAGGGGCTTCTATACGCAGTATTTT
cdr3_aa: CASSYSRGFYTQYF

d_call: -
v_call: TRBV20-1
clone_size: -
j_call: TRBJ2-5
cdr3_nt: TGCAGCGCTGGCTGGGTGGGGGAGACCCAGTACTTC
cdr3_aa: CSAGWVGETQYF

d_call: -
v_call: TRBV30
clone_size: many
j_call: TRBJ2-3
cdr3_nt: TGTGCCTGGAGTGTACTTACAGATACGCAGTATTTT
cdr3_aa: CAWSVLTDTQYF

d_call: -
v_call: TRBV7-9
clone_size: many
j_call: TRBJ2-3
cdr3_nt: TGTGCCAGCAGCCCCCGCGTGGTTTCTCACACAGATACGCAGTATTTT
cdr3_aa: CASSPRVVSHTDTQYF

d_call: -
v_call: TRBV15
clone_size: many
j_call: TRBJ2-1
cdr3_nt: TGTGCCACCAGCAGAGATCCGACCCGATCGGATGAGCAGTTCTTC
cdr3_aa: CATSRDPTRSDEQFF

d_call: -
v_call: TRBV27
clone_size: many
j_call: TRBJ1-6
cdr3_nt: TGTGCCAGCAGTGTTCTCTCCTATAATTCACCCCTCCACTTT
cdr3_aa: CASSVLSYNSPLHF

d_call: TRBD1
v_call: TRBV5-8
clone_size: many
j_call: TRBJ1-2
cdr3_nt: TGTGCCAGCAGCCTTTATGGACAGGGGGCAGACTATGGCTACACCTTC
cdr3_aa: CASSLYGQGADYGYTF

d_call: -
v_call: TRBV18
clone_size: few
j_call: TRBJ1-1
cdr3_nt: TGCGCCAGCAGCCAAGATCGGAACACTGAAGCTTTCTTT
cdr3_aa: CASSQDRNTEAFF

d_call: TRBD1
v_call: TRBV6-6
clone_size: -
j_call: TRBJ2-2
cdr3_nt: TGTGCCAGCAGGCAAATCCCGGGACAGGGGAGAAACACCGGGGAGCTGTTTTTT
cdr3_aa: CASRQIPGQGRNTGELFF

d_call: TRBD2
v_call: TRBV20-1
clone_size: -
j_call: TRBJ2-2
cdr3_nt: TGCAGTGCAGGACTAGCGGGAGCTCGGACCACCGGGGAGCTGTTTTTT
cdr3_aa: CSAGLAGARTTGELFF

d_call: TRBD2
v_call: TRBV9
clone_size: once
j_call: TRBJ2-3
cdr3_nt: TGTGCCAGCAGCGTAGGGGCTAGCGGGGGGACAGATACGCAGTATTTT
cdr3_aa: CASSVGASGGTDTQYF

d_call: TRBD2
v_call: TRBV7-6
clone_size: -
j_call: TRBJ2-5
cdr3_nt: TGTGCCAGCAGCGTGCCGGGAGGCCAGGAGACCCAGTACTTC
cdr3_aa: CASSVPGGQETQYF

d_call: TRBD1
v_call: TRBV6-5
clone_size: many
j_call: TRBJ1-6
cdr3_nt: TGTGCCAGCAGACCCAGACTGACAGGGGTTAATTCACCCCTCCACTTT
cdr3_aa: CASRPRLTGVNSPLHF

d_call: TRBD1
v_call: TRBV5-8
clone_size: many
j_call: TRBJ2-3
cdr3_nt: TGTGCCAGCAGCTTAAGACAGGGAGCAGATACGCAGTATTTT
cdr3_aa: CASSLRQGADTQYF